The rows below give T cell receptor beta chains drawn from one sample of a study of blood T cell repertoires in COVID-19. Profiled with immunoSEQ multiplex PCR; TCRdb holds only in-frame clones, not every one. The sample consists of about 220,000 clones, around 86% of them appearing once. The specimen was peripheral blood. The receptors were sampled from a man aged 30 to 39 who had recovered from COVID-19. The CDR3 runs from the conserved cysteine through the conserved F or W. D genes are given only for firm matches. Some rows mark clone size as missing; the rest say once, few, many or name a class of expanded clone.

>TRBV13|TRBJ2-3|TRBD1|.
CASSPTGGDTQYF
TGTGCCAGCAGCCCGACAGGGGGGGATACGCAGTATTTT
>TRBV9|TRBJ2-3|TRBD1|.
CASSARRDRVWTDTQYF
TGTGCCAGCAGCGCCCGGAGGGACAGGGTATGGACAGATACGCAGTATTTT
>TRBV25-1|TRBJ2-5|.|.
CASSEQGWETQYF
TGTGCCAGCAGCGAACAGGGTTGGGAGACCCAGTACTTC
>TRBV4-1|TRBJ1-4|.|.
CASSQDREGKKLFF
TGCGCCAGCAGCCAAGATCGGGAGGGGAAAAAACTGTTTTTT
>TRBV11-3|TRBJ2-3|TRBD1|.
CASQTESPLRGGTGTDTQYF
TGTGCCAGCCAGACCGAGTCCCCCTTAAGGGGCGGGACAGGGACAGATACGCAGTATTTT
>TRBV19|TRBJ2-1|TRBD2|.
CASSISAGGAYEQFF
TGTGCCAGTAGTATCTCAGCGGGGGGGGCTTATGAGCAGTTCTTC
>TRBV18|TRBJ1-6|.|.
CASSDSADSPLHF
TGTGCCAGCTCGGACAGTGCGGATTCACCCCTCCACTTT
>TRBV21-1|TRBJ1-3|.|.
CASSKAHTGTGTRWGNTIYF
TGTGCCAGCAGCAAGGCTCACACCGGGACAGGGACCCGCTGGGGAAACACCATATATTTT
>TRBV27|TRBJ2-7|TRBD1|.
CASSLGTAYEQYF
TGTGCCAGCAGCCTAGGGACAGCTTACGAGCAGTACTTC
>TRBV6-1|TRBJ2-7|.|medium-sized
CASSEPQGPPYEQYF
TGTGCCAGCAGTGAACCACAGGGTCCCCCCTACGAGCAGTACTTC
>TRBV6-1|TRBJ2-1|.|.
CASSYQGSNEQFF
TGTGCCAGCAGTTATCAGGGCTCCAATGAGCAGTTCTTC
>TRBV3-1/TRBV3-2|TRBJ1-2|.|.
CASFKAGYNYGYTF
TGTGCCAGCTTCAAAGCGGGGTATAACTATGGCTACACCTTC
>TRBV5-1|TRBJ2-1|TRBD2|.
CASSLAGRLAGVTDEQFF
TGCGCCAGCAGCTTGGCGGGTCGACTAGCGGGGGTTACCGATGAGCAGTTCTTC
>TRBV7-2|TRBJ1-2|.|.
CASSFDRTNGYTF
TGTGCCAGCAGCTTCGACAGGACCAATGGCTACACCTTC
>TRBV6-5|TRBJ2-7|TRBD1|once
CASNRETGGKNEQYF
TGTGCCAGCAACCGGGAGACAGGGGGCAAAAACGAGCAGTACTTC
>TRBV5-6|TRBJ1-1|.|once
CASTLGGRFRVNTEAFF
TGTGCCAGCACCCTAGGGGGTCGATTTCGGGTGAACACTGAAGCTTTCTTT